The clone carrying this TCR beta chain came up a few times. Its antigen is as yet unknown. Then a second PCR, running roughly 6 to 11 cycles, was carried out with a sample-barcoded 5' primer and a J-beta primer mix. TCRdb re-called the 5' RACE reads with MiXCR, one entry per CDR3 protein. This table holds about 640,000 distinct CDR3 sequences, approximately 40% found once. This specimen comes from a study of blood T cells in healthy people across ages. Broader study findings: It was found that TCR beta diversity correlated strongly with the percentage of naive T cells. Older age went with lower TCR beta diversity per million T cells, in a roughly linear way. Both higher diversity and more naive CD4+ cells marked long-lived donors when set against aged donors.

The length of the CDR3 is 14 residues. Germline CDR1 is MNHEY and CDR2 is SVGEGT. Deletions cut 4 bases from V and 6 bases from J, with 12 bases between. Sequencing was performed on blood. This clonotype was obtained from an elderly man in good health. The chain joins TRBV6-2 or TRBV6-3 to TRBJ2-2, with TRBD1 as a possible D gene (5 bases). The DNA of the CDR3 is TGTGCCAGCAGTTTGTCAGGGCGAGCCGGGGAGCTGTTTTTT. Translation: CASSLSGRAGELFF.